This entry lists 23 T cell receptor beta chains sequenced from one sample in a study of CD8 T cell repertoires and HIV-1 epitope variants. The assay was immunoSEQ multiplex PCR, and TCRdb's table has in-frame clones only and misses some. Of under 100,000 clones in the sample, just under 75% were seen once. The sequenced material came from uncultured baseline CD8+ T cells from peripheral blood mononuclear cells (PBMCs). The source of these receptors is a male donor with HIV.

On this clone itself: The junction does not match germline at one end; this may be a read error. The chain carries TRBV28 and TRBJ1-2, with D unclear. The CDR3 spans 11 residues. Germline values: CDR1 MDHEN, CDR2 SYDVKM. The CDR3 reads CASSLGIWAFF. Written as DNA, the CDR3 is TGTGCCAGCAGTTTGGGGATCTGGGCGTTCTTC.

There are many counts of this clone. The chain carries TRBV2 and TRBJ1-2; maybe TRBD1 (5 bases). Germline values: CDR1 SNHLY, CDR2 FYNNEI. The CDR3 is 12 amino acids. The germline V and J ends were trimmed by 3 bases and 7 bases, with 9 bases remaining between them. In DNA form, the CDR3 reads TGTGCCAGCAGTGAGGGGCTCCTTGGCTACACCTTC. Translation gives CASSEGLLGYTF. Full variable domain (rest looked up from reference TRBV2 and TRBJ1-2): EPEVTQTPSHQVTQMGQEVILRCVPISNHLYFYWYRQILGQKVEFLVSFYNNEISEKSEIFDDQFSVERPDGSNFTLKIRSTKLEDSAMYFCASSEGLLGYTFGSGTRLTVV.

Only a few counts were recorded for this clone. This rearrangement joins TRBV6-5 to TRBJ1-2; weak D call: TRBD1 (5 bases). The CDR3 runs 15 residues. Trimming stripped 5 bases from V and 8 bases from J, with 21 bases between. Germline V gene sequence: CDR1 MNHEY, CDR2 SVGAGI. The CDR3 spells CASSGRESAGGGYTF. CDR3 DNA: TGTGCCAGCAGTGGTCGGGAGTCTGCTGGGGGAGGCTACACCTTC.

This clone was seen a handful of times. The chain carries TRBV2 and TRBJ1-1; D is ambiguous. The CDR3 covers 14 residues. V was trimmed by 2 bases and J by 3 bases, leaving 10 bases between them. Germline-derived CDR1 and CDR2 are SNHLY and FYNNEI. The DNA for the CDR3 is TGTGCCAGCAGTGAATCCGGGTATTACACTGAAGCTTTCTTT. Amino acid sequence: CASSESGYYTEAFF.

The gene calls are TRBV12-5 and TRBJ2-1, with D perhaps matching TRBD1 (5 bases). CDR1 is LGHNT and CDR2 is FRNRAP in the germline V gene. The CDR3 spans 13 residues. Trimming stripped 6 bases from V and 7 bases from J, with 13 bases between. In DNA form, the CDR3 reads TGTGCTAGTGGCGAAGGGGTCAGGAATGAGCAGTTCTTC. Amino acid sequence: CASGEGVRNEQFF.

This clone occurred once. V gene TRBV5-1 combines with J gene TRBJ2-7, with D unclear. Trimming shortened V by 2 bases and J by 3 bases, and 9 bases separated the two germline ends. The germline CDR1 and CDR2 sequences are SGHRS and YFSETQ. The CDR3 runs to 13 residues. In nucleotides, the CDR3 is TGCGCCAGCAGCTTATCCAGAAACTACGAGCAGTACTTC. Encoded protein: CASSLSRNYEQYF.

DNA of the CDR3: TGTGCCAGCAGCACGAAACCTTATGGCTACACCTTC. It codes for CASSTKPYGYTF. J is TRBJ1-2 and V is TRBV7-3, with D unresolved. Trimming took off 5 bases at V and 5 bases at J, with 9 bases between the two ends. The CDR3 consists of 12 residues. Germline assignment: CDR1 SGHTA and CDR2 FQGTGA.

The sample holds one count of this clone. The V gene is TRBV5-4, the J gene TRBJ1-6; 7 bases match TRBD1. Germline V gives CDR1 SGHNT, CDR2 YYREEE (reference sequence). After removal of 3 bases from V and 0 bases from J, the junction contained 6 bases not matched to a gene. There are 17 residues in the CDR3. CDR3 in amino acids: CASSSGQPSSYNSPLHF. The CDR3 region has the DNA TGTGCCAGCAGCTCGGGACAGCCGAGCTCCTATAATTCACCCCTCCACTTT.

The CDR3 is CASSPDAGGSYEQYF. The DNA for the CDR3 is TGCGCCAGCAGCCCGGATGCGGGGGGCTCCTACGAGCAGTACTTC. The chain links TRBV5-1 to TRBJ2-7, with TRBD2 identical over 8 bases. V gave up 4 bases and J gave up 0 bases; unmatched junction bases: 6. In germline, CDR1 is SGHRS, CDR2 YFSETQ. The CDR3 totals 15 residues.

The gene calls are TRBV12-5 and TRBJ2-1, with 10 bases aligning to TRBD2. Per germline, CDR1 LGHNT and CDR2 FRNRAP. J lost 2 bases, V lost 2 bases, and 6 bases had no gene match. There are 17 residues in the CDR3. The CDR3 coding sequence is TGTGCTAGTGGTTTGACACAGACTAGCGGGCCCTACAATGAGCAGTTCTTC. It specifies CASGLTQTSGPYNEQFF.

The rearrangement joins TRBV9 to TRBJ2-7; the D is unclear. This CDR3 contains 15 residues. CDR1 and CDR2 (germline): SGDLS, YYNGEE. V lost 4 bases to trimming and J lost 7 bases, with 21 bases between them. CDR3 residues: CASSPRPVGAQEQYF. The DNA of the CDR3 is TGTGCCAGCAGCCCCCGTCCGGTGGGCGCGCAGGAGCAGTACTTC.

The CDR3: CASSSSGGRSEQFF. In nucleotides, the CDR3 is TGTGCCAGCAGCTCGTCAGGAGGTCGGAGTGAGCAGTTCTTC. V is TRBV7-6 and J is TRBJ2-1, with D perhaps matching TRBD2 (5 bases). In germline, CDR1 is SGHVS, CDR2 FNYEAQ. The length of the CDR3 is 14 residues. Trimming removed 4 bases from V and 9 bases from J, with 16 bases in between.

This sequence joins TRBV29-1 and TRBJ2-2; D uncertain. This CDR3 spans 13 amino acids. Germline CDR1 reads SQVTM; CDR2 reads ANQGSEA. The V end was cut by 4 bases, the J end by 5 bases, with 11 bases between. CDR3 bases: TGCAGCGTTGCCCGACAAGGGACCGGGGAGCTGTTTTTT. Translating gives CSVARQGTGELFF.

The V gene is TRBV6-5, the J gene TRBJ2-7; 8 bases are a match to TRBD1. The V segment lost 4 bases and the J segment 6 bases; nucleotides outside the gene matches: 14. This CDR3 contains 16 residues. From germline, CDR1 is MNHEY and CDR2 SVGAGI. The CDR3 DNA is TGTGCCAGCAGTTTTTCGACCGGGACAGGTTCAGTCGAGCAGTACTTC. Amino acid sequence: CASSFSTGTGSVEQYF.

V usage is TRBV6-1 and J usage is TRBJ2-5, with D possibly being TRBD2 (6 bases). The V gene lost 4 bases and the J gene lost 5 bases, with 17 bases spanning the gap. The CDR3 runs 15 residues. CDR1 is MNHNS, CDR2 SASEGT, per germline. CDR3 region: CASSVVAGFGETQYF. CDR3 sequence (DNA): TGTGCCAGCAGTGTGGTTGCGGGGTTCGGGGAGACCCAGTACTTC.

This clone was found once. The CDR3 DNA reads as TGTGCCAGCAGCGAAAGGTCAGTGAACACTGAAGCTTTCTTT. It translates to CASSERSVNTEAFF. The chain couples TRBV9 to TRBJ1-1; no clear D gene. The CDR3 totals 14 residues. The ends were cut back, 3 bases at V and 0 bases at J, with 9 bases in the middle. Germline-derived CDR1 and CDR2 are SGDLS and YYNGEE.

Comment on this clone: Other DNA sequences from this sample encode an identical CDR3 as well. The chain uses TRBV2 and TRBJ1-2; D is undetermined. CDR1 SNHLY and CDR2 FYNNEI come from the germline V gene. Trimming pared 6 bases from V and 7 bases from J, leaving 9 bases between. The CDR3 covers 11 residues. In DNA form, the CDR3 reads TGTGCCAGCAGCTGGTGGGGTGGCTACACCTTC. This gives the protein CASSWWGGYTF.

The chain carries TRBV18 and TRBJ2-5; possibly TRBD1 for D (6 bases). The length of the CDR3 is 16 residues. Germline V gives CDR1 KGHSH, CDR2 LQKENI. V was trimmed by 2 bases and J by 5 bases, leaving 18 bases between them. The CDR3 DNA is TGTGCCAGCTCACCATTGCCAAGGACAGCGAGGGAGACCCAGTACTTC. This gives the protein CASSPLPRTARETQYF.

The V call is TRBV5-6, the J call TRBJ2-5; 9 positions match TRBD1. The V and J ends lost 0 bases and 4 bases, in that order; junction bases with no gene match: 4. CDR3 size: 15 residues. CDR1 SGHDT and CDR2 YYEEEE come from the germline V gene. CDR3 sequence reads: CASSLVQGARETQYF. In DNA form, the CDR3 reads TGTGCCAGCAGCTTGGTACAGGGGGCAAGAGAGACCCAGTACTTC.

The V and J genes are TRBV9 and TRBJ1-4; D gene ambiguous. Germline V gene lookup returns CDR1 SGDLS and CDR2 YYNGEE. V lost 5 bases and J lost 3, with 8 bases in between. The CDR3 covers 13 residues. DNA for the CDR3: TGTGCCAGCAGTAGGACCCCTAATGAAAAACTGTTTTTT. Residues: CASSRTPNEKLFF.

The CDR3: CASSLILHEQYF. CDR3 DNA: TGTGCCAGCAGCTTGATACTCCACGAGCAGTACTTC. The chain uses TRBV5-8 and TRBJ2-7; D is uncertain. This CDR3 contains 12 residues. CDR1 SGHTS and CDR2 YDEGEE come from the germline V gene. The V end was cut by 1 base, the J end by 5 bases, with 7 bases between.

Note on this clone: The sample carries other DNA sequences with the same CDR3. V gene TRBV7-2 combines with J gene TRBJ2-7; D unclear. V lost 1 base and J 3 bases, leaving 4 bases between the germline ends. CDR1 and CDR2 from the germline V gene are SGHTA and FQGNSA. The length of the CDR3 is 12 residues. Written as DNA, the CDR3 is TGTGCCAGCAGCTTAGTGGGCTACGAGCAGTACTTC. Encoded protein: CASSLVGYEQYF.

The chain recombines TRBV6-1 with TRBJ2-7; D may match TRBD1 or TRBD2 (6 bases each). The germline gives CDR1 MNHNS, CDR2 SASEGT. The ends were cut back, 1 base at V and 0 bases at J, with 13 bases in the middle. The CDR3 loop spans 16 amino acids. CDR3 in amino acids: CASSEVGGPPSYEQYF. CDR3 bases: TGTGCCAGCAGTGAAGTTGGGGGGCCACCCTCCTACGAGCAGTACTTC.